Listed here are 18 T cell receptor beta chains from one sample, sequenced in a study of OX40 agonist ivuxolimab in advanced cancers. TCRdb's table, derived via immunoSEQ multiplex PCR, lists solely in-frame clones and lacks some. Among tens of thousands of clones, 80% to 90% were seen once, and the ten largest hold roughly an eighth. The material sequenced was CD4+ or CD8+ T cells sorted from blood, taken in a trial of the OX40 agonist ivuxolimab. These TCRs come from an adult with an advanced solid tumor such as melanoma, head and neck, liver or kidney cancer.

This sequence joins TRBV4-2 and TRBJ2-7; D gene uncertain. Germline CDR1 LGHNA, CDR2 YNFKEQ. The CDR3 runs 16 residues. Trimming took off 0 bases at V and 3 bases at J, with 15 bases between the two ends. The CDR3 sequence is CASSQDKVVTIYEQYF. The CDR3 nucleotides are TGTGCCAGCAGCCAAGATAAGGTGGTGACCATCTACGAGCAGTACTTC.

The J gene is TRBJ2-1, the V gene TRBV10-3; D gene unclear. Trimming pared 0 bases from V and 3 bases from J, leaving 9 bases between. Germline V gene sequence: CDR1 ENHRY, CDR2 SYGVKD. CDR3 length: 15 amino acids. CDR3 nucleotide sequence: TGTGCCATCAGTGAGTCGGTTGGGGACTACAATGAGCAGTTCTTC. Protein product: CAISESVGDYNEQFF.

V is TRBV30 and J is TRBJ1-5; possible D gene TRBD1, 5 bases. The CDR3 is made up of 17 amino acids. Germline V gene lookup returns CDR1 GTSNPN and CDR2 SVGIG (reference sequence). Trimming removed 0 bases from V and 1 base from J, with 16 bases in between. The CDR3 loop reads CAWSVLKGIGSNQPQHF. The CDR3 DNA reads TGTGCCTGGAGTGTACTCAAGGGGATCGGAAGCAATCAGCCCCAGCATTTT. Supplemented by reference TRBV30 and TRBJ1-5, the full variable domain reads SQTIHQWPATLVQPVGSPLSLECTVEGTSNPNLYWYRQAAGRGLQLLFYSVGIGQISSEVPQNLSASRPQDRQFILSSKKLLLSDSGFYLCAWSVLKGIGSNQPQHFGDGTRLSIL.

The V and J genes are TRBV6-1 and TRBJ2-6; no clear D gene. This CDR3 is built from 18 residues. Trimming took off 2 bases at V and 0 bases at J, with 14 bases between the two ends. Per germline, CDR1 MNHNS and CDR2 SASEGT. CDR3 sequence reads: CASSEYGLPYSGANVLTF. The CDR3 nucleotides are TGTGCCAGCAGTGAATATGGATTACCCTACTCTGGGGCCAACGTCCTGACTTTC.

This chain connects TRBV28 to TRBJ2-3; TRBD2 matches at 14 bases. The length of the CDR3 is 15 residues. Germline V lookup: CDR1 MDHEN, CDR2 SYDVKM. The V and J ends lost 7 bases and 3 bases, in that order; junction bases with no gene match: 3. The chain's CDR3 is CASTGTSGSTDTQYF. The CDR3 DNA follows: TGTGCCAGCACAGGGACTAGCGGGAGTACAGATACGCAGTATTTT.

The CDR3 reads CASSQEIQLPSEQFF. As DNA, the CDR3 is TGCGCCAGCAGCCAAGAAATTCAGCTGCCATCTGAGCAGTTCTTC. V is TRBV4-1 and J is TRBJ2-1; D remains unclear. Germline CDR1 reads MGHRA; CDR2 reads YSYEKL. Trimming cost V 0 bases and J 9 bases, with 15 bases left between them. This CDR3 has 15 residues.

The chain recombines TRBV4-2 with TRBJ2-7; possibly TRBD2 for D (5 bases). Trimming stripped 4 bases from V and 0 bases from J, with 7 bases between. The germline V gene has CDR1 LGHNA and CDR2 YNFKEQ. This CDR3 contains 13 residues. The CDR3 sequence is CASSPGSSYEQYF. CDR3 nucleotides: TGTGCCAGCAGCCCGGGGAGCTCCTACGAGCAGTACTTC.

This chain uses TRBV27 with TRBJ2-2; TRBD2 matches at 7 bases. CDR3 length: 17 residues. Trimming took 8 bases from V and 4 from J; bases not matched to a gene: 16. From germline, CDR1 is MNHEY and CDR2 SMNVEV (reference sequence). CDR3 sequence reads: CASRIRIREDGTGELFF. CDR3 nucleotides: TGTGCCAGCCGAATAAGAATACGGGAGGATGGCACCGGGGAGCTGTTTTTT.

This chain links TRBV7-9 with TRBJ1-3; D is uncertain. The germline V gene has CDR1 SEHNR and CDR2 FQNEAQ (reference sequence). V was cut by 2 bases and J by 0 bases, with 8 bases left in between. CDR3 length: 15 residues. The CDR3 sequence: CASSLMASSGNTIYF. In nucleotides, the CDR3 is TGTGCCAGCAGCTTAATGGCTTCCTCTGGAAACACCATATATTTT.

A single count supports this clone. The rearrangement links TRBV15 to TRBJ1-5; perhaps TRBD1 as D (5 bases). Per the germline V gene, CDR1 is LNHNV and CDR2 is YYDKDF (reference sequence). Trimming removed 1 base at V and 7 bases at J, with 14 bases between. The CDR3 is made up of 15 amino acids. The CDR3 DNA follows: TGTGCCACCAGCAGAGTTCGGGGGGAAAGCCAGCCCCAGCATTTT. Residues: CATSRVRGESQPQHF.

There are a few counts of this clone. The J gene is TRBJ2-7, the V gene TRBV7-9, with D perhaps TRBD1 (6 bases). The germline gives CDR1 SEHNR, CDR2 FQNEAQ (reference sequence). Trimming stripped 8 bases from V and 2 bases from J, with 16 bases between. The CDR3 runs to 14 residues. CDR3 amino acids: CASGAGTRTYEQYF. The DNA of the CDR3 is TGTGCCAGCGGAGCCGGGACACGAACCTACGAGCAGTACTTC.

CDR3 bases: TGTGCCAGTAGTATGACAACGCATCAGCCCCAGCATTTT. The encoded protein is CASSMTTHQPQHF. J is TRBJ1-5 and V is TRBV19; D uncertain. The CDR3 spans 13 residues. Per the germline V gene, CDR1 is LNHDA and CDR2 is SQIVND (reference sequence). V was pared by 3 bases and J by 5 bases, with 8 bases between.

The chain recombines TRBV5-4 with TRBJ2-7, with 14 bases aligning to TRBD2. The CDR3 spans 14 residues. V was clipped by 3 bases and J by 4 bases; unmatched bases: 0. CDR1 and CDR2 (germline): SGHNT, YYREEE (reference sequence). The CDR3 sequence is CASSWTSGGYEQYF. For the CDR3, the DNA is TGTGCCAGCAGCTGGACTAGCGGGGGGTACGAGCAGTACTTC.

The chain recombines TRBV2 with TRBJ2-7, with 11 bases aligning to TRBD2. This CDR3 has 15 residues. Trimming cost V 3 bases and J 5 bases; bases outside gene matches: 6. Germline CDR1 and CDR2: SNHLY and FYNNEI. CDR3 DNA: TGTGCCAGCAGTGAGTTAGCGGGAGGGGTCCACGAGCAGTACTTC. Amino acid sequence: CASSELAGGVHEQYF.

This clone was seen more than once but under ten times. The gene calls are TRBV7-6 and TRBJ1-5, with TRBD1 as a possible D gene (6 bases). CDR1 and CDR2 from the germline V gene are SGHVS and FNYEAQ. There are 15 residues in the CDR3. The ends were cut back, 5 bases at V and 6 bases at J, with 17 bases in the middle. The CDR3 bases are TGTGCCAGCAGCCGACTGACGGGGGCGGGTCAGCCCCAGCATTTT. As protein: CASSRLTGAGQPQHF.

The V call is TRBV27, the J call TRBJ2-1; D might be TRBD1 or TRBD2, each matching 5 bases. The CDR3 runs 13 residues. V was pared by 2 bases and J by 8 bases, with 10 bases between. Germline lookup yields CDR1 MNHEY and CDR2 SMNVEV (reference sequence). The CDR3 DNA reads TGTGCCAGCAGTTTAGATCGAGGGGATGAGCAGTTCTTC. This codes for CASSLDRGDEQFF.

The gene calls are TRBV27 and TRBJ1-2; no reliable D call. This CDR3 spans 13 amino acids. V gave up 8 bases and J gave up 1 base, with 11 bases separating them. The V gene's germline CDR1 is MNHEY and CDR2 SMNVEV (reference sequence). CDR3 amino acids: CASRSTGNYGYTF. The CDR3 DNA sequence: TGTGCCAGCCGATCGACGGGTAACTATGGCTACACCTTC.

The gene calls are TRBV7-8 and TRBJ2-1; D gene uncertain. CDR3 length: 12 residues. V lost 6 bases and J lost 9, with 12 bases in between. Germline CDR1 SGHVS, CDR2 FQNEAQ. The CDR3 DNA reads TGTGCCAGCAGTTCATATCCCCCTGAGCAGTTCTTC. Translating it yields CASSSYPPEQFF.